A single sample gave rise to the 25 T cell receptor beta chains below, sequenced in a study of blood T cell repertoires in COVID-19. Libraries were prepared by immunoSEQ multiplex PCR; TCRdb keeps only in-frame clonotypes and omits some of them. The sample carries fewer than 250,000 clones, more than 70% recorded once. The sample consisted of PBMCs or T cells enriched from blood (not recorded which). These receptors all stem from a middle-aged woman with acute COVID-19.

The CDR3 here is CASSFTRGGRAFF. For the CDR3, the DNA is TGTGCCAGCAGTTTTACCAGGGGCGGGAGGGCTTTCTTT. The gene calls are TRBV28 and TRBJ1-1; a possible D gene is TRBD1 (6 bases). Germline CDR1 reads MDHEN; CDR2 reads SYDVKM. The CDR3 runs to 13 residues. With 3 bases removed from V and 11 bases from J, the gap between germline ends came to 16 bases.

A single count supports this clone. This specimen includes other DNA sequences encoding the same CDR3. The chain employs TRBV28 and TRBJ1-4, with a weak D call TRBD1 (5 bases). CDR3 length equals 14 residues. The germline V and J ends were trimmed by 5 bases and 5 bases, with 12 bases remaining between them. Germline-derived CDR1 and CDR2 are MDHEN and SYDVKM. The chain's CDR3 is CASSLGALNEKLFF. The CDR3 nucleotides read TGTGCCAGCAGTCTAGGGGCTCTCAATGAAAAACTGTTTTTT.

The V gene is TRBV7-2, the J gene TRBJ1-1; no clear D. The germline gives CDR1 SGHTA, CDR2 FQGNSA. The V end lost 5 bases, the J end lost 3 bases, and 10 bases lay between the germline ends. The length of the CDR3 is 13 residues. The CDR3 loop reads CASSLPVDTEAFF. In DNA, the CDR3 is TGTGCCAGCAGCCTCCCAGTGGACACTGAAGCTTTCTTT.

The CDR3, as DNA: TGTGCCATCAGTGAGACAGGGGGCGTCGATCAGCCCCAGCATTTT. Translation: CAISETGGVDQPQHF. The chain combines TRBV10-3 with TRBJ1-5; TRBD1 matches 9 bases. The ends lost 2 bases at V and 5 bases at J; junction bases unmatched: 4. This CDR3 is 15 amino acids long. Germline-derived CDR1 and CDR2 are ENHRY and SYGVKD.

J is TRBJ1-2 and V is TRBV4-3; 11 bases are shared with TRBD1. Germline trimming cut 3 bases from V and 4 bases from J; bases unmatched to any gene: 13. The CDR3 runs to 18 residues. Looked up from germline, CDR1 is LGHNA and CDR2 is YSLEER. Here the CDR3 reads CASSQATDRGRGSYGYTF. DNA for the CDR3: TGCGCCAGCAGCCAGGCTACGGACAGGGGGCGCGGGAGCTATGGCTACACCTTC.

The chain links TRBV6-2 or TRBV6-3 to TRBJ1-5, with 8 bases that match TRBD1. The CDR3 runs 16 residues. V dropped 5 bases and J dropped 4; count of bases not matched to a gene: 10. Germline V gene lookup returns CDR1 MNHEY and CDR2 SVGEGT. The CDR3 reads CASSRSPGTGNQPQHF. The CDR3 region has the DNA TGTGCCAGCAGTCGCTCCCCCGGGACAGGTAATCAGCCCCAGCATTTT.

The chain links TRBV5-4 to TRBJ2-3; D gene unclear. Germline-derived CDR1 and CDR2 are SGHNT and YYREEE (reference sequence). Trimming left V 1 base short and J 0 bases short, with 12 bases between. The CDR3 consists of 16 residues. The CDR3 DNA reads TGTGCCAGCAGCTTGAAGACAATTCCAAGCACAGATACGCAGTATTTT. This codes for CASSLKTIPSTDTQYF.

The V and J genes are TRBV6-5 and TRBJ2-1, with D tentatively TRBD1 (5 bases). The germline gives CDR1 MNHEY, CDR2 SVGAGI. Trimming cost V 3 bases and J 9 bases, with 15 bases left between them. This CDR3 comprises 14 residues. CDR3 sequence: CASSYDLVRAEQFF. The CDR3 nucleotides read TGTGCCAGCAGTTATGATCTAGTCAGGGCTGAGCAGTTCTTC.

The chain has TRBV2 and TRBJ2-5, with D perhaps TRBD2 (5 bases). V dropped 9 bases and J dropped 4 bases, with 18 bases sitting between them. Germline V gene lookup returns CDR1 SNHLY and CDR2 FYNNEI. CDR3 size: 14 residues. The CDR3: CASNSVGWSETQYF. In DNA, the CDR3 is TGTGCCAGTAATAGCGTGGGGTGGTCAGAGACCCAGTACTTC.

V gene TRBV19 combines with J gene TRBJ1-3; 11 bases agree with TRBD1. After removal of 5 bases from V and 1 base from J, the junction contained 10 bases not matched to a gene. CDR1 is LNHDA, CDR2 SQIVND, per germline (reference sequence). The CDR3 totals 18 residues. The CDR3 reads CASSHSGTGGASGNTIYF. Here the CDR3 DNA reads TGTGCCAGTAGTCACTCCGGGACAGGGGGAGCGTCTGGAAACACCATATATTTT.

A single count supports this clone. CDR3 in DNA: TGTGCCACCAGGACGGAGGGGACTTTCTACGAGCAGTACTTC. Translating it yields CATRTEGTFYEQYF. The chain combines TRBV28 with TRBJ2-7; tentatively, D is TRBD2 (6 bases). Germline assignment: CDR1 MDHEN and CDR2 SYDVKM. The length of the CDR3 is 14 residues. Trimming removed 10 bases at V and 3 bases at J, with 19 bases between.

J is TRBJ2-3 and V is TRBV7-2; D unresolved. CDR3 length: 15 residues. Trimming removed 1 base from V and 4 bases from J, with 12 bases in between. Looked up from germline, CDR1 is SGHTA and CDR2 is FQGNSA. For the CDR3, the DNA is TGTGCCAGCAGCTTAGTTGTTGCGGTCTCAGATACGCAGTATTTT. Its translation: CASSLVVAVSDTQYF.

The chain is built from TRBV5-1 and TRBJ2-2; possible D gene TRBD2, 5 bases. Germline CDR1 reads SGHRS; CDR2 reads YFSETQ. The CDR3 runs 14 residues. Trimming stripped 5 bases from V and 3 bases from J, with 11 bases between. CDR3 sequence (DNA): TGCGCCAGCAGAGGTTGGGGAGACACCGGGGAGCTGTTTTTT. Translating it yields CASRGWGDTGELFF.

V is TRBV6-5 and J is TRBJ1-1; D perhaps matches TRBD1 (6 bases). CDR3 length: 15 amino acids. Per germline, CDR1 MNHEY and CDR2 SVGAGI. V was cut by 5 bases and J by 0 bases, with 13 bases left in between. The CDR3 is CASSPYRAMNTEAFF. The CDR3 nucleotides are TGTGCCAGCAGTCCCTACAGGGCCATGAACACTGAAGCTTTCTTT.

This clone was observed a single time. The CDR3 here is CATSDSLGGYQETQYF. Here the CDR3 DNA reads TGTGCCACCAGTGATTCCCTCGGTGGTTACCAAGAGACCCAGTACTTC. V and J are TRBV24-1 and TRBJ2-5; D not certain. CDR3 size: 16 residues. Germline-derived CDR1 and CDR2 are KGHDR and SFDVKD. Deletions cut 2 bases from V and 0 bases from J, with 12 bases between.

This rearrangement joins TRBV6-5 to TRBJ2-7; D possibly corresponds to TRBD2 (5 bases). The CDR3 runs to 12 residues. V was trimmed by 6 bases and J by 3 bases, leaving 9 bases between them. The V gene's germline CDR1 is MNHEY and CDR2 SVGAGI. The CDR3 DNA is TGTGCCAGCAGAGCGGACCGCTACGAGCAGTACTTC. Translated, it gives CASRADRYEQYF.

This chain joins TRBV5-1 and TRBJ2-3, with a tentative D call TRBD1 (5 bases). Germline CDR1 and CDR2: SGHRS and YFSETQ. The CDR3 loop spans 15 amino acids. Trimming left V 1 base short and J 0 bases short, with 9 bases between. The CDR3 reads CASSLQGGSTDTQYF. CDR3 nucleotides: TGCGCCAGCAGCTTGCAGGGTGGTAGCACAGATACGCAGTATTTT.

The chain couples TRBV18 to TRBJ2-7; D is possibly TRBD1 (5 bases). This CDR3 comprises 13 residues. The V gene lost 4 bases and the J gene lost 4 bases, with 11 bases spanning the gap. CDR1 is KGHSH, CDR2 LQKENI, per germline. CDR3 protein: CASSQTGEYEQYF. The CDR3 DNA sequence: TGTGCCAGCTCACAAACAGGTGAATACGAGCAGTACTTC.

The table lists this clone with a few counts. The chain combines TRBV7-8 with TRBJ1-2; TRBD1 might be the D (5 bases). Germline lookup yields CDR1 SGHVS and CDR2 FQNEAQ. V was pared by 6 bases and J by 4 bases, with 15 bases between. This CDR3 has 14 amino acids. Written as DNA, the CDR3 is TGTGCCAGCAGTTTGGGTGCGGACATCTATGGCTACACCTTC. Its protein product is CASSLGADIYGYTF.

The rearrangement uses TRBV19 and TRBJ2-1, with a possible D match to TRBD2 (6 bases). V lost 4 bases to trimming and J lost 5 bases, with 6 bases between them. Germline values: CDR1 LNHDA, CDR2 SQIVND (reference sequence). The CDR3 sequence is 12 residues long. CDR3 nucleotide sequence: TGTGCCAGTAGTAGCGGGGACAATGAGCAGTTCTTC. It yields the protein CASSSGDNEQFF. The entire variable domain, with the rest obtained from reference TRBV19 and TRBJ2-1, is as follows: DGGITQSPKYLFRKEGQNVTLSCEQNLNHDAMYWYRQDPGQGLRLIYYSQIVNDFQKGDIAEGYSVSREKKESFPLTVTSAQKNPTAFYLCASSSGDNEQFFGPGTRLTVL.

The chain recombines TRBV12-5 with TRBJ1-1, with D possibly TRBD1 on 6 matching bases. The V end was cut by 2 bases, the J end by 3 bases, with 13 bases between. The CDR3 contains 15 residues. The germline V gene encodes CDR1 LGHNT and CDR2 FRNRAP. CDR3 amino acids: CASGLFTGKDTEAFF. CDR3 coding DNA: TGTGCTAGTGGTTTGTTCACAGGGAAGGACACTGAAGCTTTCTTT.

This clone has a handful of counts. The CDR3 nucleotides read TGTGCCATCAGTGAGAAGGGAGGGAACACTGAAGCTTTCTTT. This translates into CAISEKGGNTEAFF. The V call is TRBV10-3, the J call TRBJ1-1; unclear D gene. The CDR3 has 14 amino acids. V lost 2 bases, J lost 1 base, and 8 bases lay in between. CDR1 ENHRY and CDR2 SYGVKD come from the germline V gene.

The chain joins TRBV9 to TRBJ2-2, with 7 bases lining up with TRBD2. CDR3 size: 14 residues. V lost 2 bases and J lost 6; bases outside the gene matches: 4. The germline V gene has CDR1 SGDLS and CDR2 YYNGEE. The CDR3, as DNA: TGTGCCAGCAGCGTCGGGGGGTCCCCCGGGGAGCTGTTTTTT. The encoded protein is CASSVGGSPGELFF.

The chain employs TRBV19 and TRBJ1-5, with TRBD1 identical over 7 bases. Germline assignment: CDR1 LNHDA and CDR2 SQIVND (reference sequence). The CDR3 runs 15 residues. V dropped 4 bases and J dropped 2; count of bases not matched to a gene: 5. CDR3 sequence reads: CASSNTGVGNQPQHF. CDR3 DNA: TGTGCCAGTAGTAATACAGGGGTCGGCAATCAGCCCCAGCATTTT.

The chain employs TRBV2 and TRBJ2-7; 7 positions agree with TRBD2. This CDR3 is built from 14 residues. CDR1 and CDR2 from the germline V gene are SNHLY and FYNNEI. With 7 bases clipped from V and 7 bases from J, the junction kept 13 bases outside the gene matches. Here the CDR3 reads CASTPLVGGGEQYF. The CDR3 DNA is TGTGCCAGCACCCCCCTTGTGGGGGGGGGTGAGCAGTACTTC.